The 10 T cell receptor beta chains below all came from one sample that was sequenced in a study of Ad26.COV2.S vaccination and SARS-CoV-2 variants. Repertoires were generated with immunoSEQ multiplex PCR, while TCRdb's copy carries only in-frame clones and drops some. The sample records just over 350,000 clones, 92% being singletons. This specimen was peripheral blood, taken after recovery from COVID-19. The origin of the receptors is a human donor who had recovered from COVID-19.

This clone was seen only once. This sequence joins TRBV13 and TRBJ2-1, with a possible D match to TRBD2 (6 bases). Trimming took 5 bases from V and 4 from J, leaving 12 bases between them. Germline V CDR1 and CDR2: PRHDT, FYEKMQ (reference sequence). The CDR3 extends over 14 amino acids. The CDR3 DNA reads as TGTGCCAGCAGCCAAGGGCGGGGATACAATGAGCAGTTCTTC. As protein: CASSQGRGYNEQFF.

The J gene is TRBJ1-3, the V gene TRBV20-1; no definite D call. Trimming stripped 0 bases from V and 8 bases from J, with 5 bases between. Germline V CDR1 and CDR2: DFQATT, SNEGSKA (reference sequence). The CDR3 runs to 11 residues. The CDR3 region has the DNA TGCAGTGCTAGAGACAGAGACACCATATATTTT. Its protein product is CSARDRDTIYF.

V is TRBV27 and J is TRBJ2-2, with D possibly called TRBD1 or TRBD2 (5 bases each). This CDR3 contains 13 residues. CDR1 and CDR2 (germline): MNHEY, SMNVEV (reference sequence). V lost 4 bases and J lost 5, with 8 bases in between. The CDR3 nucleotides are TGTGCCAGCAGTTGGGGGATAACCGGGGAGCTGTTTTTT. It is translated as CASSWGITGELFF.

The V and J genes are TRBV29-1 and TRBJ1-1; perhaps TRBD1 as D (6 bases). V lost 8 bases to trimming and J lost 7 bases, with 26 bases between them. The CDR3 runs 15 residues. Germline CDR1 SQVTM, CDR2 ANQGSEA. The CDR3 sequence: CSTNQGTVGVNEAFF. Here the CDR3 DNA reads TGCAGCACTAATCAGGGGACTGTTGGAGTCAATGAAGCTTTCTTT.

J is TRBJ2-5 and V is TRBV29-1; the D is unclear. V was trimmed by 0 bases and J by 1 base, leaving 6 bases between them. The CDR3 runs 13 residues. Germline V lookup: CDR1 SQVTM, CDR2 ANQGSEA. In DNA form, the CDR3 reads TGCAGCGTTGAAGAGCGAATCCAAGAGACCCAGTACTTC. Translating gives CSVEERIQETQYF. Full variable domain (rest looked up from reference TRBV29-1 and TRBJ2-5): SAVISQKPSRDICQRGTSLTIQCQVDSQVTMMFWYRQQPGQSLTLIATANQGSEATYESGFVIDKFPISRPNLTFSTLTVSNMSPEDSSIYLCSVEERIQETQYFGPGTRLLVL.

V is TRBV5-1 and J is TRBJ2-3; 14 nucleotides agree with TRBD2. This CDR3 is built from 19 residues. J lost 0 bases, V lost 4 bases, and 10 bases had no gene match. Germline CDR1 is SGHRS and CDR2 is YFSETQ. The CDR3 protein is CASSTTTRLAGGSTDTQYF. The CDR3, as DNA: TGCGCCAGCAGCACGACCACCCGACTAGCGGGGGGGAGCACAGATACGCAGTATTTT.

The rearrangement uses TRBV11-1 and TRBJ2-5, with TRBD2 as a possible D gene (6 bases). V lost 2 bases to trimming and J lost 3 bases, with 13 bases between them. Germline V gene data show CDR1 as SGHAT and CDR2 as FQDESV (reference sequence). The CDR3 totals 15 residues. The CDR3 spells CASSLIGREEETQYF. CDR3 nucleotides: TGTGCCAGCAGCTTAATAGGCAGGGAGGAAGAGACCCAGTACTTC.

This rearrangement joins TRBV5-4 to TRBJ2-2; D may be TRBD1 (6 bases). The CDR3 is 16 residues long. Trimming took 0 bases from V and 3 from J, leaving 12 bases between them. Germline assignment: CDR1 SGHNT and CDR2 YYREEE (reference sequence). In DNA, the CDR3 is TGTGCCAGCAGCTTGGCGAGTGGACAGTACACCGGGGAGCTGTTTTTT. The encoded protein is CASSLASGQYTGELFF.

J is TRBJ2-3 and V is TRBV13; no definite D call. CDR3 length: 14 amino acids. The V gene's germline CDR1 is PRHDT and CDR2 FYEKMQ (reference sequence). With 0 bases removed from V and 2 bases from J, the gap between germline ends came to 6 bases. CDR3 region: CASSLGALTDTQYF. CDR3 nucleotides: TGTGCCAGCAGCTTAGGGGCTCTCACAGATACGCAGTATTTT.

The chain has TRBV11-1 and TRBJ2-5; perhaps TRBD2 as D (6 bases). The CDR3 loop spans 16 amino acids. The V gene's germline CDR1 is SGHAT and CDR2 FQDESV (reference sequence). With 0 bases removed from V and 4 bases from J, the gap between germline ends came to 15 bases. This CDR3 is CASSLAVLAGRETQYF. The CDR3 DNA reads TGTGCCAGCAGCTTAGCGGTCCTAGCCGGGAGAGAGACCCAGTACTTC. The variable domain in full, with the rest retrieved from reference TRBV11-1 and TRBJ2-5, is EAEVAQSPRYKITEKSQAVAFWCDPISGHATLYWYRQILGQGPELLVQFQDESVVDDSQLPKDRFSAERLKGVDSTLKIQPAELGDSAMYLCASSLAVLAGRETQYFGPGTRLLVL.